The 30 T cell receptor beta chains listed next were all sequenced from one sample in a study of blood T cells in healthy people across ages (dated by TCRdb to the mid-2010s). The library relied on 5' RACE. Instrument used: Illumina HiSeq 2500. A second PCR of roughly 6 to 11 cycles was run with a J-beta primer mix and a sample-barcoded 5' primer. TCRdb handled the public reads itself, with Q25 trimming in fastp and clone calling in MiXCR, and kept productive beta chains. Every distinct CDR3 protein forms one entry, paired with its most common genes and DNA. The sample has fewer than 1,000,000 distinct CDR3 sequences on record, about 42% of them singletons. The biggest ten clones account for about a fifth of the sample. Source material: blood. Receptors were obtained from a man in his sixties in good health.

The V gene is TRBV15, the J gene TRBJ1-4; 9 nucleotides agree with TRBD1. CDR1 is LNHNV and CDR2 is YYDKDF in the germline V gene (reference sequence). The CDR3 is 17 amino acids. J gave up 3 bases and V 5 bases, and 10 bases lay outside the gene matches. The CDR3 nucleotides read TGTGCCACCAGCGAAGGGGACAGGGTCGGTTCTAATGAAAAACTGTTTTTT. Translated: CATSEGDRVGSNEKLFF. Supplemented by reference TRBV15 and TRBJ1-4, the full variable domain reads DAMVIQNPRYQVTQFGKPVTLSCSQTLNHNVMYWYQQKSSQAPKLLFHYYDKDFNNEADTPDNFQSRRPNTSFCFLDIRSPGLGDTAMYLCATSEGDRVGSNEKLFFGSGTQLSVL.

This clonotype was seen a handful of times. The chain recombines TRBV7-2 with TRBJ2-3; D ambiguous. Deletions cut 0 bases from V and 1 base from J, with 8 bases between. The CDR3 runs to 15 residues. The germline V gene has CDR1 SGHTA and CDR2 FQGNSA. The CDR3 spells CASSLAGMGTDTQYF. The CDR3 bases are TGTGCCAGCAGCTTAGCGGGGATGGGCACAGATACGCAGTATTTT. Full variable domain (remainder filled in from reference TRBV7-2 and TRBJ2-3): GAGVSQSPSNKVTEKGKDVELRCDPISGHTALYWYRQSLGQGLEFLIYFQGNSAPDKSGLPSDRFSAERTGGSVSTLTIQRTQQEDSAVYLCASSLAGMGTDTQYFGPGTRLTVL.

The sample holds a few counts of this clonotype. The CDR3 bases are TGTGCCAGCAGCCCCGCGGGACTAGCGGCTTACAATGAGCAGTTCTTC. Translating gives CASSPAGLAAYNEQFF. The genes are TRBV5-6 and TRBJ2-1; 11 bases agree with TRBD2. The junction had 7 bases not matched to a gene; V was cut back by 4 bases and J by 4 bases. The CDR3 runs to 16 residues. Germline V gene data show CDR1 as SGHDT and CDR2 as YYEEEE.

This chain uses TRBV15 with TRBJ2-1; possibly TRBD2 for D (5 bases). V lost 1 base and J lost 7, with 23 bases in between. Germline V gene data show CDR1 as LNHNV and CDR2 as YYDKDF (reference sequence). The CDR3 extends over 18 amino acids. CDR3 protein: CATSRVIFTWTEENEQFF. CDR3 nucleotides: TGTGCCACCAGCAGAGTAATTTTTACCTGGACTGAGGAAAATGAGCAGTTCTTC.

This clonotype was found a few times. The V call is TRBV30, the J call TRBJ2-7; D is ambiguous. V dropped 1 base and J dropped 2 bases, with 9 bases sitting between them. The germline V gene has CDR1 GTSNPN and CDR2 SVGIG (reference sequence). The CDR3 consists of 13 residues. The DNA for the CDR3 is TGTGCCTGGAGTGGAAATTCGGCCTACGAGCAGTACTTC. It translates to CAWSGNSAYEQYF.

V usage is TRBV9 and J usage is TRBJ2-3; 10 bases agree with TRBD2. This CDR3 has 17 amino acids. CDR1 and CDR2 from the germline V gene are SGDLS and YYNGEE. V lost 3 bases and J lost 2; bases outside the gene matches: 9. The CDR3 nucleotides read TGTGCCAGCAGCGCGCCGGGAGCGGGGGGGTTCACAGATACGCAGTATTTT. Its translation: CASSAPGAGGFTDTQYF.

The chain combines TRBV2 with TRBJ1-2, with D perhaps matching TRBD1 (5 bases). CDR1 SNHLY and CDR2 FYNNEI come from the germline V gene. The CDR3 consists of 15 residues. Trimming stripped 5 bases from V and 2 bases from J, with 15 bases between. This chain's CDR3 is CASSKKPRQNYGYTF. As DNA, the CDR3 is TGTGCCAGCAGTAAGAAGCCCCGACAGAACTATGGCTACACCTTC.

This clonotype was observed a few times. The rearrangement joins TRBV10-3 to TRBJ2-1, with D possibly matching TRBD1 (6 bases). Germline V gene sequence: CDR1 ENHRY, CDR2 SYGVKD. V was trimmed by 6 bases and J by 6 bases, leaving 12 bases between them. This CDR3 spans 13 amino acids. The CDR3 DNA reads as TGTGCCATCAGCCCCACAGGGTTCAATGAGCAGTTCTTC. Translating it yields CAISPTGFNEQFF.

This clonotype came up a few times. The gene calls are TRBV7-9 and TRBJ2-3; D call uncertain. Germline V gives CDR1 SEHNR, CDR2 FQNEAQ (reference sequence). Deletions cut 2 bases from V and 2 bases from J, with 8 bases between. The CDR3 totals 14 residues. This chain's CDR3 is CASSLTWTTDTQYF. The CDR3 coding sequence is TGTGCCAGCAGCTTAACCTGGACCACAGATACGCAGTATTTT.

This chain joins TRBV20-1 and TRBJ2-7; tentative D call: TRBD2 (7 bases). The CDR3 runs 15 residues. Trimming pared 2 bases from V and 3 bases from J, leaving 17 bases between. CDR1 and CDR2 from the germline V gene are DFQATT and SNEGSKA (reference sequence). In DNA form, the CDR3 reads TGCAGTGCTAGATCTGGGGGAGGGGGATACTACGAGCAGTACTTC. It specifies CSARSGGGGYYEQYF.

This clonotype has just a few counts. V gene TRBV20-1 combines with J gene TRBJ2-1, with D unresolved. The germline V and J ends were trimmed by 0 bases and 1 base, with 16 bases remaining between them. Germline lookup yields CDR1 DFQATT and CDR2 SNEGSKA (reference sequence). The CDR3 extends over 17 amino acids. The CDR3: CSAREGISFRSYNEQFF. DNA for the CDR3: TGCAGTGCTAGAGAAGGGATTAGTTTTCGGTCCTACAATGAGCAGTTCTTC.

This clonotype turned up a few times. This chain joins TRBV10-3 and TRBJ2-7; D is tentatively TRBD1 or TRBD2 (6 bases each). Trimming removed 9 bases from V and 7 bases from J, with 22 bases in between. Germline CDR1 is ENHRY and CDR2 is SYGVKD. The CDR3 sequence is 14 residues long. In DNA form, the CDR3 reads TGTGCCATACGGCCGGAGGGGGGAAACAATGAGCAGTACTTC. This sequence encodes CAIRPEGGNNEQYF.

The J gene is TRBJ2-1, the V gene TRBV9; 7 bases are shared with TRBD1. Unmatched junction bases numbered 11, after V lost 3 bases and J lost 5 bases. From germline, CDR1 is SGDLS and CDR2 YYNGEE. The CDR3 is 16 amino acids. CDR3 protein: CASSAIRDSRHNEQFF. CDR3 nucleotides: TGTGCCAGCAGCGCTATCCGGGACAGTCGCCACAATGAGCAGTTCTTC. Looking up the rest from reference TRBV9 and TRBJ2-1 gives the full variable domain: DSGVTQTPKHLITATGQRVTLRCSPRSGDLSVYWYQQSLDQGLQFLIQYYNGEERAKGNILERFSAQQFPDLHSELNLSSLELGDSALYFCASSAIRDSRHNEQFFGPGTRLTVL.

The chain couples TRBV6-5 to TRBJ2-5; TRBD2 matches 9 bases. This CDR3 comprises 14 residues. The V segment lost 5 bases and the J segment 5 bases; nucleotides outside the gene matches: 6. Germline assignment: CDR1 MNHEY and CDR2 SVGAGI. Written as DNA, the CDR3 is TGTGCCAGCAGTAGGGGGACTAGCCCGGAGACCCAGTACTTC. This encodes CASSRGTSPETQYF.

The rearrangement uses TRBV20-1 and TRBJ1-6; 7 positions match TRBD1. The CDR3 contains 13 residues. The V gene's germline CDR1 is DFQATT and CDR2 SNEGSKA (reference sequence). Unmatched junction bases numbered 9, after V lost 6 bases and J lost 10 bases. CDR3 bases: TGCAGTGCCCGCGACAGGGAGGACTCACCCCTCCACTTT. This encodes CSARDREDSPLHF.

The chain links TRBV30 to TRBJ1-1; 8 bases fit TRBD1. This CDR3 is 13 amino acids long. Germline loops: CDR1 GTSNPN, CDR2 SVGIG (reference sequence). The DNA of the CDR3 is TGTGCTTGGGACAGGCGAATTGATACTGAAGCTTTCTTT. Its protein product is CAWDRRIDTEAFF.

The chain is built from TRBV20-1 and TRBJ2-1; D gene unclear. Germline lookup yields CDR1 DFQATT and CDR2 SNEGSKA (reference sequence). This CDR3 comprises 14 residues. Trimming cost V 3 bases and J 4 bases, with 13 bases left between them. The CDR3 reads CSARFRQFYNEQFF. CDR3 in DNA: TGCAGTGCTAGGTTTCGGCAGTTTTACAATGAGCAGTTCTTC.

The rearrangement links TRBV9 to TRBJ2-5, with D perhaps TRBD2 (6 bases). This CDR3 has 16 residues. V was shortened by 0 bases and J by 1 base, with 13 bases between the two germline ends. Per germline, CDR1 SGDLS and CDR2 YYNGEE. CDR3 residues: CASSVGDGGIQETQYF. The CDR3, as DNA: TGTGCCAGCAGCGTAGGAGACGGGGGTATCCAAGAGACCCAGTACTTC.

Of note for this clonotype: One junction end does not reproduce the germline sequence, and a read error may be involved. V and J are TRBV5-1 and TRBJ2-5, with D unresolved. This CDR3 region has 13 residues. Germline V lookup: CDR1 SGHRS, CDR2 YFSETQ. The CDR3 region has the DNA TGCTCCAGCAGCTTGCGAGTAGAAGAGACCCAGTACTTC. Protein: CSSSLRVEETQYF. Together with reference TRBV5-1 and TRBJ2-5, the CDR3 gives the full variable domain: KAGVTQTPRYLIKTRGQQVTLSCSPISGHRSVSWYQQTPGQGLQFLFEYFSETQRNKGNFPGRFSGRQFSNSRSEMNVSTLELGDSALYLCSSSLRVEETQYFGPGTRLLVL.

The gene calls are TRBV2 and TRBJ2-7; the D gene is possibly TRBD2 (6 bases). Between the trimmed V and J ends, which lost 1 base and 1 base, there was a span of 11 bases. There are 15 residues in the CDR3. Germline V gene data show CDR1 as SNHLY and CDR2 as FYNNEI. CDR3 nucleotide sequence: TGTGCCAGCAGTGAAGGCGGGAATGGTTCCTACGAGCAGTACTTC. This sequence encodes CASSEGGNGSYEQYF.

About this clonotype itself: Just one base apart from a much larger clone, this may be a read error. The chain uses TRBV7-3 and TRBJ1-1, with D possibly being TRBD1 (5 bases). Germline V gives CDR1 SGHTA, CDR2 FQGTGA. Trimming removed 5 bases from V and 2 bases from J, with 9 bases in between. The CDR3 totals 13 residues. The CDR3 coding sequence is TGTGCCAGCAGCGGCAGGGTCAACACTGAAGCTTTCTTT. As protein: CASSGRVNTEAFF. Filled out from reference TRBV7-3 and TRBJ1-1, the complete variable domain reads GAGVSQTPSNKVTEKGKYVELRCDPISGHTALYWYRQSLGQGPEFLIYFQGTGAADDSGLPNDRFFAVRPEGSVSTLKIQRTERGDSAVYLCASSGRVNTEAFFGQGTRLTVV.

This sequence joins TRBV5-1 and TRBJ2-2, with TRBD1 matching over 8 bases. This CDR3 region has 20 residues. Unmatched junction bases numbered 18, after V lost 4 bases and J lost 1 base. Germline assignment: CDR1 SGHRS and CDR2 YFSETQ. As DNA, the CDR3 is TGCGCCAGCAGCCCCAAGCCGGGTTCAACCGGGACAGGGAACACCGGGGAGCTGTTTTTT. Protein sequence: CASSPKPGSTGTGNTGELFF.

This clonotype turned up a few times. The CDR3 DNA is TGCAGTGCTAGAACCCCTGGGCGGGGGATTCACAATGAGCAGTTCTTC. This translates into CSARTPGRGIHNEQFF. The chain employs TRBV20-1 and TRBJ2-1; TRBD2 matches 7 bases. The junction had 12 bases not matched to a gene; V was cut back by 2 bases and J by 5 bases. This CDR3 has 16 residues. Germline V lookup: CDR1 DFQATT, CDR2 SNEGSKA (reference sequence).

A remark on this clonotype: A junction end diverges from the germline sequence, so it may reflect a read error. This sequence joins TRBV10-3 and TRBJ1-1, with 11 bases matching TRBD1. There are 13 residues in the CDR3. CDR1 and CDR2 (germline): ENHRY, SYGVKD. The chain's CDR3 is CATGTGGNTGAFF. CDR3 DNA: TGTGCCACCGGGACAGGGGGTAACACTGGAGCTTTCTTT.

Here the CDR3 reads CASSTRTGRYSNQHQHF. CDR3 nucleotide sequence: TGTGCCAGCAGCACCCGGACAGGGAGATATAGCAATCAGCACCAGCATTTT. The V gene is TRBV21-1, the J gene TRBJ1-5; TRBD1 reflects the table's D call only, with no check against the DNA. TRBV21-1 is noted as a pseudogene. The CDR3 length is 17 residues.

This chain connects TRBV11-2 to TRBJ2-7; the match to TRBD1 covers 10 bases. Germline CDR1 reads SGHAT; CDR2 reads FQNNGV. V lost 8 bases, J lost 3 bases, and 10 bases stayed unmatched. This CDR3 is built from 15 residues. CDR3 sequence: CASGITGTGVYEQYF. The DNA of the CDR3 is TGTGCCAGCGGCATTACCGGGACAGGGGTCTACGAGCAGTACTTC.

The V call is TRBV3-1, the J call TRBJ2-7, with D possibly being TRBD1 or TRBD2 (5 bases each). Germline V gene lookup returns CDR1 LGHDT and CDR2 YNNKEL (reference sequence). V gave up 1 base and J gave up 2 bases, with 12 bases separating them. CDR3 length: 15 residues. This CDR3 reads CASSQAAGTAYEQYF. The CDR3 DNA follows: TGTGCCAGCAGCCAAGCTGCCGGGACGGCCTACGAGCAGTACTTC.

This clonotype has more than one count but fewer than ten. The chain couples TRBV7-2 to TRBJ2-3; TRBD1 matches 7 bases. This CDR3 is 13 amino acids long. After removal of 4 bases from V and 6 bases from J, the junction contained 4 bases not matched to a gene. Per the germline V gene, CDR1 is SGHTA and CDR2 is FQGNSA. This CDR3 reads CASSSDRVDTQYF. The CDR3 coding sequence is TGTGCCAGCAGCTCCGACAGGGTTGATACGCAGTATTTT.

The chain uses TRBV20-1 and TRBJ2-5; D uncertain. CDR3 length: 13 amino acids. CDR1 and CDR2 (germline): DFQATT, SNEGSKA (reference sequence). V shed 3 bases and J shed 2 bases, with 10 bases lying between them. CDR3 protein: CSASPWQQETQYF. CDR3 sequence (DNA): TGCAGTGCTAGCCCGTGGCAGCAAGAGACCCAGTACTTC.

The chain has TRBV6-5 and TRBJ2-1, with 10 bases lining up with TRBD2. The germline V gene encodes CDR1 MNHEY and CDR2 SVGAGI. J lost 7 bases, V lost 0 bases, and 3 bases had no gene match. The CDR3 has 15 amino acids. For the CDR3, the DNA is TGTGCCAGCAGTTACTCGAGCGGGGGGGTTAATGAGCAGTTCTTC. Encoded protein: CASSYSSGGVNEQFF.